A selection of T cell receptor beta chains follows, all from one sample in a study of radiotherapy plus CTLA-4 blockade in lung cancer. Libraries were prepared by immunoSEQ multiplex PCR; TCRdb keeps only in-frame clonotypes and omits some of them. The data show roughly 40,000 clones, 79% seen once. Sample: peripheral blood, taken from a patient treated with radiotherapy plus ipilimumab. The receptors stem from a human donor with non-small cell lung cancer that progressed on radiotherapy plus ipilimumab. Each CDR3 is given with its conserved first and last residue. Each record gives: D gene, V gene, clone size, J gene, CDR3 DNA, CDR3 protein. D genes are given only for firm matches. Part of the rows lack a size; the others show once, few, many or a class for expanded clones.

>-|TRBV27|-|TRBJ2-7
TGTGCCAGCAGTTATACAGGGTGGGGACCCTACGAGCAGTACTTC
CASSYTGWGPYEQYF
>TRBD1|TRBV5-1|once|TRBJ2-3
TGCGCCAGCAGTCGGACAGGGGGTTATGGCACAGATACGCAGTATTTT
CASSRTGGYGTDTQYF
>-|TRBV6-5|few|TRBJ1-2
TGTGCCAGCAGACTCGACAGTAACTATGGCTACACCTTC
CASRLDSNYGYTF
>TRBD1|TRBV11-2|-|TRBJ2-7
TGTGCCAGCAGCACCGGGACAGGGGGCCTCGAGCAGTACTTC
CASSTGTGGLEQYF
>TRBD1|TRBV4-1|-|TRBJ1-2
TGCGCCAGCAGCCAAGGGCTAGGGGGCAGCTATGGCTACACCTTC
CASSQGLGGSYGYTF
>-|TRBV19|-|TRBJ2-4
TGTGCCAGTAGTACACAGGGCTACCAAAACATTCAGTACTTC
CASSTQGYQNIQYF
>-|TRBV10-3|-|TRBJ1-6
TGTGCCATCAGAGGGAGCCCCAGCTCCTATAATTCACCCCTCCACTTT
CAIRGSPSSYNSPLHF
>-|TRBV5-4|-|TRBJ1-3
TGTGCCAGCAGCTTGGACAGGGTCTCTGGAAACACCATATATTTT
CASSLDRVSGNTIYF
>TRBD1|TRBV5-6|-|TRBJ2-1
TGTGCCAGCAGCACCAAGGACAGGGACTACAATGAGCAGTTCTTC
CASSTKDRDYNEQFF
>TRBD1|TRBV7-2|-|TRBJ1-2
TGTGCCAGCAGCCTCCAGGGACAGGGGGCTTGTGGATCTCACGGCTACACCTTC
CASSLQGQGACGSHGYTF
>TRBD1|TRBV7-8|-|TRBJ2-1
TGTGCCAGCAGCTTAGAGTCGTTGGACAGGGTCAATGAGCAGTTCTTC
CASSLESLDRVNEQFF
>-|TRBV4-1|-|TRBJ1-2
TGCGCCAGCAGCCAAGATTTTCGCGCCTATGGCTACACCTTC
CASSQDFRAYGYTF
>-|TRBV5-4|-|TRBJ1-4
TGTGCCAGCAGCTTGGATGGGGGAGGGAATGAAAAACTGTTTTTT
CASSLDGGGNEKLFF
>TRBD1|TRBV5-5|-|TRBJ2-5
TGTGCCAGCAGCATGACAGGGGAAGAGACCCAGTACTTC
CASSMTGEETQYF
>-|TRBV7-6|-|TRBJ2-5
TGTGCCAGCAGCTTAGGACTAGTGGAGACCCAGTACTTC
CASSLGLVETQYF
>TRBD1|TRBV5-6|few|TRBJ1-2
TGTGCCAGCAGCGCCGACAGGGGATTGAGGGGCTATGGCTACACCTTC
CASSADRGLRGYGYTF
>-|TRBV5-1|-|TRBJ1-5
TGCGCCAGCAGCTTGGTGGGAGAAGGATCGCCCCAGCATTTT
CASSLVGEGSPQHF
>-|TRBV19|few|TRBJ2-1
TGTGCCAGTAGTGCTAGGACAGCCCGCTCCTACAATGAGCAGTTCTTC
CASSARTARSYNEQFF
>-|TRBV19|once|TRBJ2-2
TGTGCCAGTAGTCTTACCGGGGGAGATAGGGGGGAGCTGTTTTTT
CASSLTGGDRGELFF
>-|TRBV9|-|TRBJ1-3
TGTGCCAGCACCGGCTCTGGAAACACCATATATTTT
CASTGSGNTIYF
>TRBD1|TRBV19|few|TRBJ1-4
TGTGCCAGTAAGGACAGGGATCAAAAACTGTTTTTT
CASKDRDQKLFF
>TRBD2|TRBV2|-|TRBJ2-3
TGTGCCAGCAGTCTAGCGGGGGCTAGCACAGATACGCAGTATTTT
CASSLAGASTDTQYF
>-|TRBV4-1|-|TRBJ2-7
TGCGCCAGCAGCCAAGGGTTCGAAGCGGAGGTACCCTACGAGCAGTACTTC
CASSQGFEAEVPYEQYF
>-|TRBV6-1|once|TRBJ2-2
TGTGCCAGCAGTGTCTACTCCGGGGAGCTGTTTTTT
CASSVYSGELFF
>-|TRBV7-6|-|TRBJ2-7
TGTGCCAGCAGCTTAGAGCAGGGGCCCTACGAGCAGTACTTC
CASSLEQGPYEQYF
>-|TRBV9|few|TRBJ2-3
TGTGCCAGCAGCTCTCTCCCGGTATATACGCAGTATTTT
CASSSLPVYTQYF
>TRBD1|TRBV6-5|-|TRBJ2-5
TGTGCCAGCATGACAGGGAAGGAGACCCAGTACTTC
CASMTGKETQYF
>-|TRBV10-1|-|TRBJ2-6
TGCGCCAGCAGTTCAGGGGCCTCTGGGGCCAACGTCCTGACTTTC
CASSSGASGANVLTF
>TRBD1|TRBV11-1|-|TRBJ1-5
TGTGCCAGCAGCTTAGACCTGGGACAGGGAGGGGATCAGCCCCAGCATTTT
CASSLDLGQGGDQPQHF
>TRBD1|TRBV5-1|-|TRBJ1-2
TGCGCCAGCAGCTTAAAGGGGGACAGCGGCTATGGCTACACCTTC
CASSLKGDSGYGYTF
>-|TRBV27|-|TRBJ2-7
TGTGCCAGCAGCCGATCAGAAGACAGGCCCTACGAGCAGTACTTC
CASSRSEDRPYEQYF
>TRBD1|TRBV18|-|TRBJ2-3
TGTGCCAGCTCAAGCTACAGGGGGTCGGCCACAGATACGCAGTATTTT
CASSSYRGSATDTQYF
>-|TRBV4-3|-|TRBJ1-6
TGCGCCAGCAGCCAAGAGGGGGGGGATTTGTTTTCACCCCTCCACTTT
CASSQEGGDLFSPLHF
>TRBD1|TRBV5-1|-|TRBJ2-5
TGCGCCAGCAGCTTCGGGACAGGGGGCGCGGTATCGGAGACCCAGTACTTC
CASSFGTGGAVSETQYF
>TRBD2|TRBV2|few|TRBJ2-2
TGTGCCAGCAAAATTAGCGGGGGGGACACCGGGGAGCTGTTTTTT
CASKISGGDTGELFF
>-|TRBV4-3|-|TRBJ1-1
TGCGCCAGCAGCCAAGAACCGAGGACTGAAGCTTTCTTT
CASSQEPRTEAFF
>-|TRBV2|once|TRBJ1-4
TGTGCCAGCAGTGTAGACAGGACCGAAAAACTGTTTTTT
CASSVDRTEKLFF
>TRBD1|TRBV6-1|few|TRBJ2-7
TGTGCCAGCAGTGCCCGGGACAGGGTCCCCTACGAGCAGTACTTC
CASSARDRVPYEQYF
>-|TRBV9|-|TRBJ2-1
TGTGCCAGCAGCGTAGTAGGCGGTTCCTACAATGAGCAGTTCTTC
CASSVVGGSYNEQFF
>TRBD1|TRBV5-1|-|TRBJ2-1
TGCGCCAGCAGCTGGACGGGACAGGCTCTCAATGAGCAGTTCTTC
CASSWTGQALNEQFF
>TRBD1|TRBV6-5|-|TRBJ2-2
TGTGCCAGCAGGTCGGGACAGGACAACATCGGGGAGCTGTTTTTT
CASRSGQDNIGELFF